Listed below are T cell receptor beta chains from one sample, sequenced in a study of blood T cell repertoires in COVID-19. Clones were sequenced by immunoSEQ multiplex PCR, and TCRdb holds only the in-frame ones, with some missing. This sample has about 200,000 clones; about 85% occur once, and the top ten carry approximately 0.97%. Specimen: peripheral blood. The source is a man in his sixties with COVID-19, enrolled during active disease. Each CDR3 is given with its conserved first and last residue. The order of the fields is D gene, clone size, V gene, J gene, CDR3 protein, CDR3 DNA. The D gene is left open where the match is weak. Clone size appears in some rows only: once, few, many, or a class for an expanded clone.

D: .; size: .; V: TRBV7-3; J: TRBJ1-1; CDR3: CASSPNMNTEAFF; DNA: TGTGCCAGCAGCCCCAACATGAACACTGAAGCTTTCTTT
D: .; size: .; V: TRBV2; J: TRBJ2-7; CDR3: CASSNSKYEQYF; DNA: TGTGCCAGCAGTAACAGCAAGTACGAGCAGTACTTC
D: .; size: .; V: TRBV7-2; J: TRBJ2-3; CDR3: CASSLGGGGTDTQYF; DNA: TGTGCCAGCAGCTTAGGCGGAGGGGGCACAGATACGCAGTATTTT
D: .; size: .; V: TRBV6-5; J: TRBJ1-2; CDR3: CASSSRGSNYGYTF; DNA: TGTGCCAGCAGTTCAAGGGGTTCTAACTATGGCTACACCTTC
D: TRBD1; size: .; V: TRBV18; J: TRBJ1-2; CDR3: CASSPTRTGGADYGYTF; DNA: TGTGCCAGCTCACCAACGCGGACAGGGGGCGCCGACTATGGCTACACCTTC
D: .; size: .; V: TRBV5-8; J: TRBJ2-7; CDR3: CASSAPGGQRPYEQYF; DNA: TGTGCCAGCAGCGCACCGGGCGGACAGCGCCCCTACGAGCAGTACTTC
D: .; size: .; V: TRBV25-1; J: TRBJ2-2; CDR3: CASSEWRGGELFF; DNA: TGTGCCAGCAGTGAATGGAGGGGCGGGGAGCTGTTTTTT
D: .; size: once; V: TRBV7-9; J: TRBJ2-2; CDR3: CASSLAGRTGELFF; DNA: TGTGCCAGCAGCTTAGCCGGCAGGACCGGGGAGCTGTTTTTT
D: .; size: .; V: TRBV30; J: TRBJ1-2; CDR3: CAWSVQPYGYTF; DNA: TGTGCCTGGAGTGTACAACCCTATGGCTACACCTTC
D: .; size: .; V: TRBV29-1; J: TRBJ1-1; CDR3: CSVEDLHPGRGMVAEAFF; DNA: TGCAGCGTTGAAGATCTCCACCCAGGGCGGGGTATGGTGGCTGAAGCTTTCTTT
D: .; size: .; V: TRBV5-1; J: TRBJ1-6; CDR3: CASSLVTGGQNSPLHF; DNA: TGCGCCAGCAGCTTGGTAACAGGTGGTCAGAATTCACCCCTCCACTTT
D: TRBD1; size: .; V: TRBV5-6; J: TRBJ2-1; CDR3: CASSKGQGAYNEQFF; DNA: TGTGCCAGCAGCAAGGGACAGGGCGCCTACAATGAGCAGTTCTTC
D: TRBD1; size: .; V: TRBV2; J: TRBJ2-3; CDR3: CASSDRGTALRTDTQYF; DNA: TGTGCCAGCAGTGATAGAGGGACAGCCCTACGCACAGATACGCAGTATTTT
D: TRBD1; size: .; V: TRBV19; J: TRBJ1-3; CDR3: CASGDRRYSGNTIYF; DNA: TGTGCCAGTGGGGACAGGCGTTACTCTGGAAACACCATATATTTT
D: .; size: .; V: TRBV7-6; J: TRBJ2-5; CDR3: CASSLDYSQETQYF; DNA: TGTGCCAGCAGCTTAGATTACAGCCAAGAGACCCAGTACTTC
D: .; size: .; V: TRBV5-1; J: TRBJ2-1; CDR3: CASSPGTPGNEQFF; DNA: TGCGCCAGCAGCCCTGGGACACCGGGAAATGAGCAGTTCTTC
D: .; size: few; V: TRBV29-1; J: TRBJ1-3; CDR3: CSADGGSGNTIYF; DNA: TGCAGCGCGGACGGGGGCTCTGGAAACACCATATATTTT
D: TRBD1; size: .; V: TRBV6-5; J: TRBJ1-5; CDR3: CASSRRTGVFQPQHF; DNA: TGTGCCAGCAGCCGACGGACAGGGGTATTTCAGCCCCAGCATTTT
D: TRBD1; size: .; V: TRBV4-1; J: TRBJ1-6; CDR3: CASSPGTGQLNSPLHF; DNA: TGCGCCAGCAGCCCGGGGACAGGACAGCTAAATTCACCCCTCCACTTT
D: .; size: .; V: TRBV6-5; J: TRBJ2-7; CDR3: CASSYSTTSEGYEQYF; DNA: TGTGCCAGCAGTTACTCGACGACGAGTGAGGGCTACGAGCAGTACTTC
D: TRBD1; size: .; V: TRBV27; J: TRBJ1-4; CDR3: CASRTGTGGANEKLFF; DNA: TGTGCCAGCAGAACCGGGACAGGGGGAGCTAATGAAAAACTGTTTTTT
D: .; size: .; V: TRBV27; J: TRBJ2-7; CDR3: CASSLQGSSYEQYF; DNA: TGTGCCAGCAGCCTACAGGGTAGCTCCTACGAGCAGTACTTC
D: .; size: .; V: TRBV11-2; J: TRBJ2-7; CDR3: CASSPVVSAVYF; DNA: TGTGCCAGCAGCCCGGTGGTTTCTGCGGTGTACTTC
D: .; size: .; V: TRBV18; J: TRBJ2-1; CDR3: CASSLKVGGFYNEQFF; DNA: TGTGCCAGCTCACTAAAGGTTGGCGGGTTCTACAATGAGCAGTTCTTC
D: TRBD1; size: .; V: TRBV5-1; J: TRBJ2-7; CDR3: CASSSSLTGANEQYF; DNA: TGCGCCAGCAGCTCGAGTTTGACAGGGGCGAACGAGCAGTACTTC
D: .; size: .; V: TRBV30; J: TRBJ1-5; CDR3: CAWSGTVNQPQHF; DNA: TGTGCCTGGAGTGGGACAGTGAATCAGCCCCAGCATTTT
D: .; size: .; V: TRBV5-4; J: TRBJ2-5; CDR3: CASSLVAEETQYF; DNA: TGTGCCAGCAGCTTGGTCGCGGAAGAGACCCAGTACTTC
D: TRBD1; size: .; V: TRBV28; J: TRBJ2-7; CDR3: CASSLPGGSYEQYF; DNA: TGTGCCAGCAGTTTACCAGGGGGTAGCTACGAGCAGTACTTC
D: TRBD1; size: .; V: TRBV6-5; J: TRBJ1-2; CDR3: CASISGQPIYGYTF; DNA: TGTGCCAGCATTTCGGGACAGCCAATTTATGGCTACACCTTC
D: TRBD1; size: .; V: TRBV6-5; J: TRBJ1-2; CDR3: CASRTGEGANYGYTF; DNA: TGTGCCAGCAGGACAGGGGAAGGGGCTAACTATGGCTACACCTTC
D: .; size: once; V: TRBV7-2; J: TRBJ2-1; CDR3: CASSLAVGRERDEQFF; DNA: TGTGCCAGCAGCTTAGCGGTGGGCAGGGAAAGGGATGAGCAGTTCTTC
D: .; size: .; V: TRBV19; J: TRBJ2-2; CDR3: CASSPGANTGELFF; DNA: TGTGCCAGTTCCCCAGGCGCGAACACCGGGGAGCTGTTTTTT
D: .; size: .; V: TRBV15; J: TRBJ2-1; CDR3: CATSSPGLGLREQFF; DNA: TGTGCCACCAGCAGCCCCGGACTGGGCTTAAGGGAGCAGTTCTTC
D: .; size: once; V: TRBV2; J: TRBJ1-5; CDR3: CASSETGGGGQPQHF; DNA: TGTGCCAGCAGTGAAACGGGGGGAGGAGGGCAGCCCCAGCATTTT
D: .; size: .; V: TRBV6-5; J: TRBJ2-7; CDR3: CASHQNSLTYEQYF; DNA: TGTGCCAGTCATCAGAACAGTCTCACCTACGAGCAGTACTTC
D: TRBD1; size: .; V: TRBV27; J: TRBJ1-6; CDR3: CASSSLSGTGLNSPLHF; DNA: TGTGCCAGCAGTTCCCTATCCGGGACAGGGCTTAATTCACCCCTCCACTTT
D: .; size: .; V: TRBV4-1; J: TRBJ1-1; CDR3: CASSQYTLPGTEAFF; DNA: TGCGCCAGCAGCCAATATACCTTACCAGGAACTGAAGCTTTCTTT